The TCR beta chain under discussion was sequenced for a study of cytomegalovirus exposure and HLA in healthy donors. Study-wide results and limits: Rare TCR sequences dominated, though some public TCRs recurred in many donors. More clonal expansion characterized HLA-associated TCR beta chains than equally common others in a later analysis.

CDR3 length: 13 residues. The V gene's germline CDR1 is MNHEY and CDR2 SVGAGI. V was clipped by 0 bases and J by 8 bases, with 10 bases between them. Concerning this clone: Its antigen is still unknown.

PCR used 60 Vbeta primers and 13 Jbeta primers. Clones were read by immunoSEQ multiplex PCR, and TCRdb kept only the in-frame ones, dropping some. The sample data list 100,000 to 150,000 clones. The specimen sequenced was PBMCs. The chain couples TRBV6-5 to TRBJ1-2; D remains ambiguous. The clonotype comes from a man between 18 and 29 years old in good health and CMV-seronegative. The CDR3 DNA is TGTGCCAGCAGTTACTCGGCAGTTTTCGGCTACACCTTC. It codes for CASSYSAVFGYTF.